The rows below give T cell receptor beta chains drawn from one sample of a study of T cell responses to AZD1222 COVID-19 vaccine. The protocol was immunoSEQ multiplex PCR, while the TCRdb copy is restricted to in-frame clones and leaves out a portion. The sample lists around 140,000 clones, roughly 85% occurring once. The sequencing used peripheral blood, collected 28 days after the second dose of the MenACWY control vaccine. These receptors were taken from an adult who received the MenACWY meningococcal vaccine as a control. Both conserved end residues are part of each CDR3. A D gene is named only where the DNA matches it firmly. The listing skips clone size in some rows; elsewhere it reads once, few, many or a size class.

CDR3 protein: CASSLGPGTFDQPQHF
CDR3 DNA: TGTGCCAGCAGTTTAGGTCCAGGGACGTTCGATCAGCCCCAGCATTTT
CDR3 length: 16
V gene: TRBV28
J gene: TRBJ1-5
clone size: -
D gene: -

CDR3 protein: CASSTGGSSTDTQYF
CDR3 DNA: TGTGCCAGTAGTACAGGTGGATCTAGCACAGATACGCAGTATTTT
CDR3 length: 15
V gene: TRBV19
J gene: TRBJ2-3
clone size: -
D gene: -

CDR3 protein: CASSLRAGLYEQFF
CDR3 DNA: TGTGCCAGCAGCTTACGAGCAGGTCTCTATGAGCAGTTCTTC
CDR3 length: 14
V gene: TRBV7-3
J gene: TRBJ2-1
clone size: -
D gene: -

CDR3 protein: CASSFGRSNEKLFF
CDR3 DNA: TGTGCCAGCAGCTTCGGCAGGTCAAATGAAAAACTGTTTTTT
CDR3 length: 14
V gene: TRBV5-6
J gene: TRBJ1-4
clone size: -
D gene: -

CDR3 protein: CASSQGTGIMSQPQHF
CDR3 DNA: TGTGCCAGCTCACAGGGTACGGGGATCATGAGTCAGCCCCAGCATTTT
CDR3 length: 16
V gene: TRBV18
J gene: TRBJ1-5
clone size: -
D gene: -

CDR3 protein: CASSPRLAGVGEQFF
CDR3 DNA: TGTGCCAGCAGTCCCCGGTTAGCGGGAGTTGGTGAGCAGTTCTTC
CDR3 length: 15
V gene: TRBV27
J gene: TRBJ2-1
clone size: few
D gene: TRBD2

CDR3 protein: CLGTDYNEQFF
CDR3 DNA: TGCCTCGGGACAGACTACAATGAGCAGTTCTTC
CDR3 length: 11
V gene: TRBV20-1
J gene: TRBJ2-1
clone size: -
D gene: TRBD1

CDR3 protein: CATSRDLGGPGSGANVLTF
CDR3 DNA: TGTGCCACCAGCAGAGATCTAGGGGGCCCCGGGTCTGGGGCCAACGTCCTGACTTTC
CDR3 length: 19
V gene: TRBV15
J gene: TRBJ2-6
clone size: -
D gene: TRBD1

CDR3 protein: CASSIGTYNSPLHF
CDR3 DNA: TGTGCCAGCAGCATCGGGACTTATAATTCACCCCTCCACTTT
CDR3 length: 14
V gene: TRBV7-9
J gene: TRBJ1-6
clone size: -
D gene: -

CDR3 protein: CASSTSGRKNYGYTF
CDR3 DNA: -
CDR3 length: 15
V gene: TRBV27
J gene: TRBJ1-2
clone size: -
D gene: -

CDR3 protein: CASSGGQGAGNTIYF
CDR3 DNA: TGTGCCAGCAGCGGGGGACAGGGGGCTGGAAACACCATATATTTT
CDR3 length: 15
V gene: TRBV5-4
J gene: TRBJ1-3
clone size: -
D gene: TRBD1

CDR3 protein: CASSLPRDTIYF
CDR3 DNA: TGTGCCAGCAGTCTCCCGCGCGACACCATATATTTT
CDR3 length: 12
V gene: TRBV6-5
J gene: TRBJ1-3
clone size: -
D gene: -

CDR3 protein: CASSRVGGEVIAEQFF
CDR3 DNA: TGTGCCAGCAGCCGGGTTGGGGGAGAGGTTATCGCTGAGCAGTTCTTC
CDR3 length: 16
V gene: TRBV6-2/TRBV6-3
J gene: TRBJ2-1
clone size: -
D gene: -

CDR3 protein: CASSLSGSAGPRDEQYF
CDR3 DNA: TGTGCCAGCAGCTTATCAGGCTCGGCGGGCCCTCGGGACGAGCAGTACTTC
CDR3 length: 17
V gene: TRBV7-3
J gene: TRBJ2-7
clone size: -
D gene: -

CDR3 protein: CASSLERGTGELFF
CDR3 DNA: TGTGCCAGCAGCTTGGAACGGGGAACCGGGGAGCTGTTTTTT
CDR3 length: 14
V gene: TRBV5-6
J gene: TRBJ2-2
clone size: -
D gene: -

CDR3 protein: CASSPRGAVNTEAFF
CDR3 DNA: TGTGCCAGCAGCCCACGAGGAGCAGTAAACACTGAAGCTTTCTTT
CDR3 length: 15
V gene: TRBV11-3
J gene: TRBJ1-1
clone size: -
D gene: -

CDR3 protein: CASSFRPGNPRDEQFF
CDR3 DNA: TGTGCCAGCAGTTTCCGTCCGGGGAACCCTAGAGATGAGCAGTTCTTC
CDR3 length: 16
V gene: TRBV27
J gene: TRBJ2-1
clone size: -
D gene: -

CDR3 protein: CASSPGGYTF
CDR3 DNA: TGTGCCAGCAGCCCCGGGGGCTACACCTTC
CDR3 length: 10
V gene: TRBV7-9
J gene: TRBJ1-2
clone size: few
D gene: -

CDR3 protein: CASSPRGRPPYNEQFF
CDR3 DNA: TGTGCCAGCAGTCCCCGGGGACGGCCTCCCTACAATGAGCAGTTCTTC
CDR3 length: 16
V gene: TRBV28
J gene: TRBJ2-1
clone size: -
D gene: -

CDR3 protein: CASSVGQGTEQYF
CDR3 DNA: TGTGCCAGCAGCGTAGGACAGGGGACCGAGCAGTACTTC
CDR3 length: 13
V gene: TRBV9
J gene: TRBJ2-7
clone size: -
D gene: TRBD1

CDR3 protein: CASSLTGANTGELFF
CDR3 DNA: TGTGCCAGCAGCTTAACAGGGGCGAACACCGGGGAGCTGTTTTTT
CDR3 length: 15
V gene: TRBV7-2
J gene: TRBJ2-2
clone size: -
D gene: TRBD1

CDR3 protein: CASRPGHLSGNTIYF
CDR3 DNA: TGTGCCTCCCGGCCGGGACACCTCTCTGGAAACACCATATATTTT
CDR3 length: 15
V gene: TRBV19
J gene: TRBJ1-3
clone size: once
D gene: -

CDR3 protein: CASSVQGETQYF
CDR3 DNA: TGTGCCAGCAGTGTACAGGGGGAGACCCAGTACTTC
CDR3 length: 12
V gene: TRBV2
J gene: TRBJ2-5
clone size: -
D gene: TRBD1

CDR3 protein: CASSLQGGVYEQYF
CDR3 DNA: TGTGCCAGCAGCTTACAAGGAGGGGTTTACGAGCAGTACTTC
CDR3 length: 14
V gene: TRBV7-8
J gene: TRBJ2-7
clone size: once
D gene: -

CDR3 protein: CASSQGGPGHSYEQYF
CDR3 DNA: TGTGCCAGCAGCCAAGGGGGACCGGGACATTCCTACGAGCAGTACTTC
CDR3 length: 16
V gene: TRBV14
J gene: TRBJ2-7
clone size: -
D gene: -

CDR3 protein: CASSPLVGVLNTGELFF
CDR3 DNA: TGTGCCAGTAGTCCCCTCGTGGGAGTGCTAAACACCGGGGAGCTGTTTTTT
CDR3 length: 17
V gene: TRBV19
J gene: TRBJ2-2
clone size: once
D gene: -

CDR3 protein: CASSERQGTNEKLFF
CDR3 DNA: TGTGCCAGCAGTGAAAGACAGGGTACTAATGAAAAACTGTTTTTT
CDR3 length: 15
V gene: TRBV6-1
J gene: TRBJ1-4
clone size: -
D gene: TRBD1

CDR3 protein: CASRYGTSTEAFF
CDR3 DNA: TGTGCCAGCAGGTACGGGACTAGCACTGAAGCTTTCTTT
CDR3 length: 13
V gene: TRBV6-5
J gene: TRBJ1-1
clone size: -
D gene: -

CDR3 protein: CASSLEPALREQYF
CDR3 DNA: TGTGCCAGCAGCTTAGAACCGGCTCTCCGCGAGCAGTACTTC
CDR3 length: 14
V gene: TRBV7-6
J gene: TRBJ2-7
clone size: few
D gene: -

CDR3 protein: CASSSRAGTGELFF
CDR3 DNA: TGCGCCAGCAGCTCCAGGGCCGGGACCGGGGAGCTGTTTTTT
CDR3 length: 14
V gene: TRBV5-1
J gene: TRBJ2-2
clone size: -
D gene: -

CDR3 protein: CASSVGGTGELFF
CDR3 DNA: TGTGCCAGCAGCGTAGGGGGCACCGGGGAGCTGTTTTTT
CDR3 length: 13
V gene: TRBV9
J gene: TRBJ2-2
clone size: -
D gene: -

CDR3 protein: CASSTVGLTGDGYTF
CDR3 DNA: TGTGCCAGCAGTACGGTGGGGCTAACAGGGGATGGCTACACCTTC
CDR3 length: 15
V gene: TRBV6-5
J gene: TRBJ1-2
clone size: few
D gene: TRBD1

CDR3 protein: CAISEMGQQTNQPQHF
CDR3 DNA: TGTGCCATCAGTGAGATGGGTCAGCAGACGAATCAGCCCCAGCATTTT
CDR3 length: 16
V gene: TRBV10-3
J gene: TRBJ1-5
clone size: -
D gene: -

CDR3 protein: CASSTGRWLETF
CDR3 DNA: TGTGCCAGTAGTACCGGTCGATGGCTAGAGACCTTC
CDR3 length: 12
V gene: TRBV19
J gene: TRBJ1-2
clone size: -
D gene: -

CDR3 protein: CASSAGLDRDWYGYTF
CDR3 DNA: TGTGCCAGCAGCGCAGGGTTAGACAGGGATTGGTATGGCTACACCTTC
CDR3 length: 16
V gene: TRBV9
J gene: TRBJ1-2
clone size: -
D gene: TRBD1

CDR3 protein: CASSQMQGRVPLHF
CDR3 DNA: TGTGCCAGCAGCCAAATGCAGGGTCGGGTACCCCTCCACTTT
CDR3 length: 14
V gene: TRBV14
J gene: TRBJ1-6
clone size: -
D gene: -

CDR3 protein: CAWSRLGETQYF
CDR3 DNA: TGTGCCTGGAGTAGACTGGGGGAGACCCAGTACTTC
CDR3 length: 12
V gene: TRBV30
J gene: TRBJ2-5
clone size: -
D gene: -

CDR3 protein: CASSKQGSDTEAFF
CDR3 DNA: TGTGCCAGCAGCAAACAGGGTTCGGACACTGAAGCTTTCTTT
CDR3 length: 14
V gene: TRBV7-2
J gene: TRBJ1-1
clone size: -
D gene: -

CDR3 protein: CASSWGDRGPEQPQHF
CDR3 DNA: TGTGCCAGCAGCTGGGGGGACAGGGGGCCAGAACAGCCCCAGCATTTT
CDR3 length: 16
V gene: TRBV7-2
J gene: TRBJ1-5
clone size: -
D gene: TRBD1

CDR3 protein: CASSVGASGMADTGELFF
CDR3 DNA: TGTGCCAGCAGCGTAGGGGCTAGCGGGATGGCCGACACCGGGGAGCTGTTTTTT
CDR3 length: 18
V gene: TRBV9
J gene: TRBJ2-2
clone size: -
D gene: TRBD2

CDR3 protein: CASSFAQNTEAFF
CDR3 DNA: TGCGCCAGCAGCTTTGCACAGAACACTGAAGCTTTCTTT
CDR3 length: 13
V gene: TRBV5-1
J gene: TRBJ1-1
clone size: -
D gene: -

CDR3 protein: CATSEGQLRAQYF
CDR3 DNA: TGTGCCACTTCGGAAGGGCAATTGAGGGCCCAGTACTTC
CDR3 length: 13
V gene: TRBV15
J gene: TRBJ2-5
clone size: -
D gene: -

CDR3 protein: CASTVAGGLYNEQFF
CDR3 DNA: TGTGCCAGCACAGTAGCGGGGGGGCTCTACAATGAGCAGTTCTTC
CDR3 length: 15
V gene: TRBV7-2
J gene: TRBJ2-1
clone size: -
D gene: TRBD2

CDR3 protein: CASSERGAQSSYNSPLHF
CDR3 DNA: TGTGCCAGCAGTGAACGGGGGGCCCAGAGCTCCTATAATTCACCCCTCCACTTT
CDR3 length: 18
V gene: TRBV6-1
J gene: TRBJ1-6
clone size: -
D gene: -

CDR3 protein: CASSTDREVNGYTF
CDR3 DNA: TGTGCCAGCAGTACGGACAGGGAGGTCAATGGCTACACCTTC
CDR3 length: 14
V gene: TRBV6-6
J gene: TRBJ1-2
clone size: -
D gene: TRBD1

CDR3 protein: CASSDNSGANVLTF
CDR3 DNA: TGTGCCAGCAGTGACAACTCTGGGGCCAACGTCCTGACTTTC
CDR3 length: 14
V gene: TRBV6-4
J gene: TRBJ2-6
clone size: -
D gene: -

CDR3 protein: CVVHGTSYGYTF
CDR3 DNA: TGTGTAGTGCACGGGACATCCTATGGCTACACCTTC
CDR3 length: 12
V gene: TRBV28
J gene: TRBJ1-2
clone size: -
D gene: -

CDR3 protein: CASSLGAGYGYTF
CDR3 DNA: TGTGCCAGCAGCTTAGGGGCAGGCTATGGCTACACCTTC
CDR3 length: 13
V gene: TRBV7-6
J gene: TRBJ1-2
clone size: -
D gene: -

CDR3 protein: CASSIEGQPRDTQYF
CDR3 DNA: TGTGCCAGTAGTATAGAGGGCCAGCCAAGAGATACGCAGTATTTT
CDR3 length: 15
V gene: TRBV19
J gene: TRBJ2-3
clone size: few
D gene: -

CDR3 protein: CASSVRGNQPQHF
CDR3 DNA: TGTGCCAGCTCAGTTCGGGGCAATCAGCCCCAGCATTTT
CDR3 length: 13
V gene: TRBV27
J gene: TRBJ1-5
clone size: -
D gene: -

CDR3 protein: CASSVTGWNEQFF
CDR3 DNA: TGTGCCAGTAGTGTGACAGGGTGGAATGAGCAGTTCTTC
CDR3 length: 13
V gene: TRBV19
J gene: TRBJ2-1
clone size: few
D gene: TRBD1

CDR3 protein: CASSARTTKRDEQYF
CDR3 DNA: TGTGCCAGCAGCGCTCGGACGACAAAGCGGGACGAGCAGTACTTC
CDR3 length: 15
V gene: TRBV5-4
J gene: TRBJ2-7
clone size: -
D gene: -

CDR3 protein: CASSQGLVSTDTQYF
CDR3 DNA: TGCGCCAGCAGCCAAGGACTAGTGAGCACAGATACGCAGTATTTT
CDR3 length: 15
V gene: TRBV4-3
J gene: TRBJ2-3
clone size: -
D gene: -